Described below is a single T cell receptor beta chain sequence and its context. The germline CDR1 and CDR2 sequences are LNHDA and SQIVND (reference sequence). The CDR3 totals 15 residues. Trimming left V 5 bases short and J 6 bases short, with 19 bases between. This entry comes from a study of regulatory T cells in long-lasting Graves disease. Study background: Over-5-year antithyroid drug use with positive TSH receptor antibodies defined persistent Graves' disease in the study.

Sequencing libraries for TCR beta were prepared with iRepertoire HTBI primers and Arm-PCR of CDR3 regions. TCRdb reanalysed the multiplex PCR reads using MiXCR and keeps one entry per CDR3 protein. The sample has some 450,000 distinct CDR3 sequences; less than 25% are singletons. Time point noted: persistent/refractory GD, antithyroid drugs over 5 years with positive TRAb. PBMCs were the source of the RNA used for TCR sequencing. The receptor was isolated from a female donor with Graves disease. The starting material was peripheral blood mononuclear cells (PBMCs), obtained when the disease was refractory, from a patient treated with antithyroid drugs. The rearrangement joins TRBV19 to TRBJ1-2; TRBD1 is a possible D gene (6 bases). The CDR3 coding sequence is TGTGCCAGTAGTCAAAACAGGGATAGCTTGAATGGCTACACCTTC. Amino acids: CASSQNRDSLNGYTF. Based on the CDR3 plus reference TRBV19 and TRBJ1-2, the full variable domain is DGGITQSPKYLFRKEGQNVTLSCEQNLNHDAMYWYRQDPGQGLRLIYYSQIVNDFQKGDIAEGYSVSREKKESFPLTVTSAQKNPTAFYLCASSQNRDSLNGYTFGSGTRLTVV.